Below, 19 T cell receptor beta chains from the same sample are listed, as sequenced in a study of cytomegalovirus exposure and HLA in healthy donors. PCR used 60 Vbeta primers and 13 Jbeta primers. TCRdb keeps only in-frame clones here, not all; method: immunoSEQ multiplex PCR. The sample holds roughly 67,000 clones, approximately 75% seen once. Sequencing input: PBMCs. The source is a man in his sixties in good health and CMV-seropositive.

The J gene is TRBJ2-1, the V gene TRBV4-2, with 9 bases matching TRBD2. Germline CDR1 is LGHNA and CDR2 is YNFKEQ. The CDR3 covers 15 residues. The ends lost 3 bases at V and 3 bases at J; junction bases unmatched: 3. The DNA of the CDR3 is TGTGCCAGCAGCCAGGAGACTAGCGGCTACAATGAGCAGTTCTTC. This gives the protein CASSQETSGYNEQFF.

The chain carries TRBV6-6 and TRBJ2-5, with D possibly TRBD2 on 6 matching bases. This CDR3 is 14 amino acids long. The V end lost 3 bases, the J end lost 5 bases, and 13 bases lay between the germline ends. Looked up from germline, CDR1 is MNHNY and CDR2 is SVGAGI (reference sequence). CDR3 amino acids: CASSYNRREETQYF. The CDR3 DNA reads as TGTGCCAGCAGTTATAATCGGAGGGAGGAGACCCAGTACTTC.

The chain carries TRBV2 and TRBJ1-5, with TRBD1 matching over 9 bases. V was clipped by 5 bases and J by 6 bases; unmatched bases: 11. Germline V gene data show CDR1 as SNHLY and CDR2 as FYNNEI. The CDR3 consists of 16 residues. The CDR3 nucleotides are TGTGCCAGCAGTAAGGGCGGGACAGGGTCGATTCAGCCCCAGCATTTT. Amino acids: CASSKGGTGSIQPQHF.

This clone was found a few times. This CDR3 reads CASSSEGGEEQFF. The CDR3 region has the DNA TGTGCCAGCAGCTCAGAAGGGGGGGAGGAGCAGTTCTTC. The genes are TRBV5-4 and TRBJ2-1, with a possible D match to TRBD2 (7 bases). The CDR3 consists of 13 residues. The ends were cut back, 3 bases at V and 10 bases at J, with 14 bases in the middle. CDR1 is SGHNT and CDR2 is YYREEE in the germline V gene (reference sequence).

This clone was observed a handful of times. The chain is built from TRBV13 and TRBJ2-3; TRBD2 might be the D (5 bases). This CDR3 has 14 residues. Germline CDR1 and CDR2: PRHDT and FYEKMQ (reference sequence). V lost 4 bases to trimming and J lost 3 bases, with 11 bases between them. In DNA, the CDR3 is TGTGCCAGCAGCTCGGACTCGGAGACAGATACGCAGTATTTT. Translation gives CASSSDSETDTQYF.

V usage is TRBV7-9 and J usage is TRBJ2-5; tentatively, D is TRBD1 (7 bases). The CDR3 runs to 13 residues. CDR1 is SEHNR and CDR2 is FQNEAQ in the germline V gene (reference sequence). Deletions cut 5 bases from V and 3 bases from J, with 10 bases between. CDR3 nucleotide sequence: TGTGCCAGCAGCGCGGGGACAGAAGAGACCCAGTACTTC. It encodes CASSAGTEETQYF.

This chain connects TRBV27 to TRBJ2-5, with D maybe TRBD1 (6 bases). With the DNA end fitting TRBJ2-7 better, the J assignment may be wrong. Germline assignment: CDR1 MNHEY and CDR2 SMNVEV (reference sequence). The CDR3 contains 15 residues. In DNA form, the CDR3 reads TGTGCCAGCAGTTGGGGGCGGACCCCACCCTACGAGCAGTACTTC. Its translation: CASSWGRTPPYEQYF.

This chain links TRBV14 with TRBJ1-2; 9 nucleotides agree with TRBD1. The trim removed 1 base at V and 5 bases at J, leaving 8 bases unmatched. Germline CDR1 and CDR2: SGHDN and FVKESK. The CDR3 is 16 residues long. CDR3 DNA: TGTGCCAGCAGCCAAGTCGTAACAGGGGGCGTGTATGGCTACACCTTC. The encoded protein is CASSQVVTGGVYGYTF.

The rearrangement links TRBV28 to TRBJ1-2; D is unresolved. V was shortened by 5 bases and J by 5 bases, with 12 bases between the two germline ends. CDR1 and CDR2 (germline): MDHEN, SYDVKM. The CDR3 has 13 amino acids. CDR3 coding DNA: TGTGCCAGCAGTACCGGGATCTATTATGGCTACACCTTC. Its translation is CASSTGIYYGYTF.

V usage is TRBV10-2 and J usage is TRBJ2-7; D gene ambiguous. Trimming shortened V by 2 bases and J by 6 bases, and 5 bases separated the two germline ends. The CDR3 consists of 11 residues. Germline CDR1 WSHSY, CDR2 SAAADI. The DNA of the CDR3 is TGCGCCAGCAGTGAGGGGCGCGAGCAGTACTTC. The encoded protein is CASSEGREQYF.

The CDR3 coding sequence is TGTGCCAGCAGTTCGTCCGGTACCACAGATACGCAGTATTTT. This sequence encodes CASSSSGTTDTQYF. The genes are TRBV6-4 and TRBJ2-3; no reliable D call. Germline-derived CDR1 and CDR2 are MRHNA and SNTAGT. The CDR3 runs 14 residues. V was pared by 5 bases and J by 2 bases, with 11 bases between.

The chain has TRBV11-2 and TRBJ2-2, with D possibly TRBD2 on 5 matching bases. This CDR3 region has 15 residues. The germline CDR1 and CDR2 sequences are SGHAT and FQNNGV. Deletions cut 2 bases from V and 5 bases from J, with 12 bases between. The CDR3 is CASSLYGDVTGELFF. As DNA, the CDR3 is TGTGCCAGCAGCTTATACGGGGATGTTACCGGGGAGCTGTTTTTT.

The V call is TRBV5-1, the J call TRBJ1-5, with 9 bases aligning to TRBD1. CDR1 is SGHRS and CDR2 is YFSETQ in the germline V gene. V shed 4 bases, J shed 4 bases, and the junction held 3 bases outside the gene matches. CDR3 length: 14 residues. The CDR3 sequence is CASSTGTGNQPQHF. As DNA, the CDR3 is TGCGCCAGCAGCACCGGGACAGGGAATCAGCCCCAGCATTTT.

This chain links TRBV25-1 with TRBJ2-1, with unresolved D. With 3 bases removed from V and 9 bases from J, the gap between germline ends came to 15 bases. The CDR3 spans 14 residues. The germline gives CDR1 MGHDK, CDR2 SYGVNS. CDR3 loop: CASSEMRPSGEQFF. The CDR3 DNA reads TGTGCCAGCAGTGAGATGCGCCCCTCGGGTGAGCAGTTCTTC.

The rearrangement uses TRBV6-5 and TRBJ2-7; D is perhaps TRBD1 (6 bases). The CDR3 is 13 residues long. CDR1 is MNHEY and CDR2 is SVGAGI in the germline V gene. V was clipped by 6 bases and J by 4 bases, with 13 bases between them. DNA for the CDR3: TGTGCCAGCAGCTCGCAACAGGGTTACGAGCAGTACTTC. Translation: CASSSQQGYEQYF.

V and J are TRBV5-1 and TRBJ2-1, with 7 bases fitting TRBD1. Germline V gene sequence: CDR1 SGHRS, CDR2 YFSETQ. This CDR3 comprises 14 residues. J lost 9 bases, V lost 0 bases, and 6 bases had no gene match. CDR3 sequence reads: CASSLEAGGIEQFF. The CDR3 DNA reads as TGCGCCAGCAGCTTGGAGGCAGGGGGTATTGAGCAGTTCTTC.

This clone came up a few times. The chain has TRBV5-6 and TRBJ1-2; D gene uncertain. Trimming pared 3 bases from V and 8 bases from J, leaving 23 bases between. This CDR3 comprises 16 residues. Germline CDR1 is SGHDT and CDR2 is YYEEEE. The CDR3 DNA sequence: TGTGCCAGCAGCTCTCTCGGGAAAGCCGTGTTTACGGGCTACACCTTC. As protein: CASSSLGKAVFTGYTF.

The chain links TRBV4-1 to TRBJ1-5, with D maybe TRBD1 (6 bases). There are 17 residues in the CDR3. Germline values: CDR1 MGHRA, CDR2 YSYEKL. V was clipped by 2 bases and J by 5 bases, with 19 bases between them. CDR3: CASSQRSSGTYDQPQHF. The CDR3 coding sequence is TGCGCCAGCAGCCAACGATCAAGCGGGACATATGATCAGCCCCAGCATTTT.

The V call is TRBV6-5, the J call TRBJ2-7, with 9 bases that match TRBD2. The CDR3 has 14 amino acids. V was pared by 6 bases and J by 0 bases, with 3 bases of the junction left unmatched. Germline CDR1 and CDR2: MNHEY and SVGAGI. CDR3 region: CASSPSGISYEQYF. The CDR3, as DNA: TGTGCCAGCAGCCCTAGCGGGATCTCCTACGAGCAGTACTTC.